The clone carrying this TCR beta chain turned up a few times. Its antigen is as yet unknown. CDR1 MNHEY and CDR2 SMNVEV come from the germline V gene (reference sequence). The CDR3 length is 14 residues. The ends were cut back, 2 bases at V and 3 bases at J, with 10 bases in the middle. TCRdb reanalysed the reads using MiXCR and keeps one entry per CDR3 protein. Found here are about 890,000 distinct CDR3 sequences, more than 25% of them singletons; the top ten hold over 11%. These data originate in a study of T cell repertoires in cytomegalovirus infection. Study information: Epitope selection comprised recently identified HLA-C-restricted CMV epitopes and well-studied HLA-B-restricted CMV epitopes. Matching HLA type and CMV infection were both indicated by public TCR beta signatures. Points from the study as a whole: The response measured ex vivo was dominated by TCR beta clonotypes (HLA-C-restricted and CMV-specific).

The clonotype was recovered from a human donor in good health (CMV status not recorded). Some clones in this sample may be carry-over from other donors' samples. The rearrangement uses TRBV27 and TRBJ1-1; D gene unclear. The sample in question was cultured CD8+ T cells from PBMCs, obtained from culture after CMV antigen stimulation. Here the CDR3 DNA reads TGTGCCAGCAGTTTAGAGCACGGATACACTGAAGCTTTCTTT. Translating it yields CASSLEHGYTEAFF.